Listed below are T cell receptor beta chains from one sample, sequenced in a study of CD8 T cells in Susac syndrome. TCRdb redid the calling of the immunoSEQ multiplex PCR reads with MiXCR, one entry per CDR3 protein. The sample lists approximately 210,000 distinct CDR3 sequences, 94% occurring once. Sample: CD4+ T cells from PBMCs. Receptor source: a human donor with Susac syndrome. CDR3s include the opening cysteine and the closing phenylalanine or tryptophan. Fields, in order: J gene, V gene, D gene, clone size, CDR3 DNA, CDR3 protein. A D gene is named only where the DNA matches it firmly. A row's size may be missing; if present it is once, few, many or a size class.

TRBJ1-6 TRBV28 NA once TGTGCCAGCAGTTTATTACTTAGACCGCTATCCGAGGAGAATTCACCCCTCCACTTT CASSLLLRPLSEENSPLHF
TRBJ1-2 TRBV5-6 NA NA TGTGCCAGCAAACCACCTAACTATGGCTACACCTTC CASKPPNYGYTF
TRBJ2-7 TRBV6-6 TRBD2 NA TGTGCCAGCAGGGAACAAGCGGGGGGGCGTCACGAGCAGTACTTC CASREQAGGRHEQYF
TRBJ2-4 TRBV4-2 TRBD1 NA TGTGCCAGCAGCCAAGAGAGGGACAGGGAAAACATTCAGTACTTC CASSQERDRENIQYF
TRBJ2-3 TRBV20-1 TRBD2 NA TGCAGTGCTAGAGGGCTAGCGGGGGTAGGTGATACGCAGTATTTT CSARGLAGVGDTQYF
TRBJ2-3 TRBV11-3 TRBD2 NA TGTGCCAGCGTAAGCGGGACCAGCACAGATACGCAGTATTTT CASVSGTSTDTQYF
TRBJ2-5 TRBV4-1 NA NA TGCGCCAGCAGCCAAGATTGGGGCAGGGTCGGAGAAGTGACCCAGTACTTC CASSQDWGRVGEVTQYF
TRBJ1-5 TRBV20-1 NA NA TGCAGTGCAAGACCCAGGGTTGGCAATCAGCCCCAGCATTTT CSARPRVGNQPQHF
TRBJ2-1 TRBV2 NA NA TGTGCCAGCAGTGCCACACAGAACGGGAAGCAGTTCTTC CASSATQNGKQFF
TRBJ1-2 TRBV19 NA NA TGTGCCAGTAACGTCGGGGAGGGGTATGGCTACACCTTC CASNVGEGYGYTF
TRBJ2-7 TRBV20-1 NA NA TGCAGTGCTGTCCGGGACTCATCCTACGAGCAGTACTTC CSAVRDSSYEQYF
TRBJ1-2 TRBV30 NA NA TGTGCCTGGGGACAGATCTATGGCTACACCTTC CAWGQIYGYTF
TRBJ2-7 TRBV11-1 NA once TGTGCCAGCAGCTTAGGGAGACAGAGCTACGAGCAGTACTTC CASSLGRQSYEQYF
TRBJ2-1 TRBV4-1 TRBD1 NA TGCGCCAGCAGCCAAGAGCAGGGGGCTTCGGATGAGCAGTTCTTC CASSQEQGASDEQFF
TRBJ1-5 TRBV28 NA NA TGTGCCAGCAGCCCTTATGTGAGCAATCAGCCCCAGCATTTT CASSPYVSNQPQHF
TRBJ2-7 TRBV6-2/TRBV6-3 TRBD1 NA TGTGCCAGCAGTCCCCGGACAGGGGTTGGCGAGCAGTACTTC CASSPRTGVGEQYF
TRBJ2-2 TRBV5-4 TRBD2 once TGTGCCAGCAGCTTGGGGCTAGCGGGGGGGCTGCGTCGCGGGGAGCTGTTTTTT CASSLGLAGGLRRGELFF
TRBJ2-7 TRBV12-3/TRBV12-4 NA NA TGTGCCAGCCGAAACCTAGGCGAGCAGTACTTC CASRNLGEQYF
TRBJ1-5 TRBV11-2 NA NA TGTGCCAGCAGCTTAGAACTGGATCAGCCCCAGCATTTT CASSLELDQPQHF
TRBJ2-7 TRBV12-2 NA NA TGTGCAAGTCGCTTAGCGTGTTGTCAGGGGGAGTACTTC CASRLACCQGEYF
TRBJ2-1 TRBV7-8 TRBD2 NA TGTGCCAGCAGCTTAGCGGGAGCGGGGTCTTGGAATGAGCAGTTCTTC CASSLAGAGSWNEQFF
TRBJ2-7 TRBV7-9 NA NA TGTGCCAGCAGCTTAGCGACAGGAGGCTACGAGCAGTACTTC CASSLATGGYEQYF
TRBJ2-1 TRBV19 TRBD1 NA TGTGCCAGTAACCCGACAGGGGGCGCGTACAATGAGCAGTTCTTC CASNPTGGAYNEQFF
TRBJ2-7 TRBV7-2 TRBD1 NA TGTGCCAGCGGGACAGGGGGCGGGACAGCCCGCTACGAGCAGTACTTC CASGTGGGTARYEQYF
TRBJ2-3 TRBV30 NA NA TGTGCCTGGAGTGTACCTTCTGGGGGCCTTCATGAAGATACGCAGTATTTT CAWSVPSGGLHEDTQYF
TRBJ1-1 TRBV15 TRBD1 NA TGTGCCACCAGCAGAGATCGCCCGACAGGGGGCTGGGCTTTCTTT CATSRDRPTGGWAFF
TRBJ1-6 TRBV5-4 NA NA TGTGCCAGCAGCTTGACTACAGGGCTGGACTCACCCCTCCACTTT CASSLTTGLDSPLHF
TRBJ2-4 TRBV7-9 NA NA TGTGCCAGCAGCTTACCCCCAGGGTCTCCCAAAAACATTCAGTACTTC CASSLPPGSPKNIQYF
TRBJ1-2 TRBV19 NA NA TGTGCCAGTACCCAGGACATGGCTAACTATGGCTACACCTTC CASTQDMANYGYTF
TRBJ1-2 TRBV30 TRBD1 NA TGTGCCTGTACACAGGGGAAGGACTATGGCTACACCTTC CACTQGKDYGYTF
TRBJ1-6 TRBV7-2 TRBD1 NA TGTGCCAGCAGGCCCGGGACAGACGCTTCACCCCTCCACTTT CASRPGTDASPLHF
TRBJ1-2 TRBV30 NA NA TGTGCCTGGGGTGGACAGAACTATGGCTACACCTTC CAWGGQNYGYTF
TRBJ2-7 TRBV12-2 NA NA TGTGCAAGTCGCCCAAACAGGGGCGAGCAGTACTTC CASRPNRGEQYF
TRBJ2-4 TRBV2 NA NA TGTGCCAGCAACGCTGAAAACATTCAGTACTTC CASNAENIQYF
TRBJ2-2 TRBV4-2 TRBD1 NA TGTGCCAGCAGCCTTGAAGGGGGCGGTGCGGGGGAGCTGTTTTTT CASSLEGGGAGELFF
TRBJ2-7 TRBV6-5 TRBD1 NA TGTGCCAGCACCAAACGACAGGGATGGACCTACGAGCAGTACTTC CASTKRQGWTYEQYF
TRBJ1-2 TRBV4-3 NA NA TGCGCCAGCAGCCAATCCACACAGGGTCGCGATGGCTACACCTTC CASSQSTQGRDGYTF
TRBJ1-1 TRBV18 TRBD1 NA TGTGCCAGCTCTCGGGGACAGGGGGAGAACACTGAAGCTTTCTTT CASSRGQGENTEAFF
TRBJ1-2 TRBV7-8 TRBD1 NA TGTGCCAGCAGCGCCGGGACAGGGGGCCATGGCTACACCTTC CASSAGTGGHGYTF